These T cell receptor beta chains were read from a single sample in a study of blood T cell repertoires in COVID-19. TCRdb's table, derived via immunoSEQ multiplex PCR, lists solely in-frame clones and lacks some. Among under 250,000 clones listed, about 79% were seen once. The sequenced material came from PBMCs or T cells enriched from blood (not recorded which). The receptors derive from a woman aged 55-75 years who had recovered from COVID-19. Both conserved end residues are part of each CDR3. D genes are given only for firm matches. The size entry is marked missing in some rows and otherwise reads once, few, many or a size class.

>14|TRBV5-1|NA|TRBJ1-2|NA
TGCGCCAGCAGCTTGGGGCAGGAGGGTAGAGGCTACACCTTC
CASSLGQEGRGYTF
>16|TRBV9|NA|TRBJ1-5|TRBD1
TGTGCCAGCAGCGTGGGGACAGTGGGGAGCAATCAGCCCCAGCATTTT
CASSVGTVGSNQPQHF
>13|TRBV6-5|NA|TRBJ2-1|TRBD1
TGTGCCAGCAGTCCGAACAGGGGGAATGAGCAGTTCTTC
CASSPNRGNEQFF
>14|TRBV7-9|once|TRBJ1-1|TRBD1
TGTGCCAGCAGCTTCAGGACAGGGGGAACTGAAGCTTTCTTT
CASSFRTGGTEAFF
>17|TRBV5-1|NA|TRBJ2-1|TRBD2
TGCGCCAGCAGCCACGGGACTAGCGGGATCTGGTACAATGAGCAGTTCTTC
CASSHGTSGIWYNEQFF
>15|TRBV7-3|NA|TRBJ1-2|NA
TGTGCCAGCAGCGATCTTATCGGCCGACAATACGGCTACACCTTC
CASSDLIGRQYGYTF
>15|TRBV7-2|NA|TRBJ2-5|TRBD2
TGTGCCAGCAGCGTTAGCGGGGGGAATCAAGAGACCCAGTACTTC
CASSVSGGNQETQYF
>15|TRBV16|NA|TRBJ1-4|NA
TGTGCCAGCAGCCAATCAAGGGGAGGAGATGAAAAACTGTTTTTT
CASSQSRGGDEKLFF
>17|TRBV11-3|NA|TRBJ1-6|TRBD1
TGTGCCAGCAGCCAAGGCGGCCTCGGGACAGTGAATTCACCCCTCCACTTT
CASSQGGLGTVNSPLHF
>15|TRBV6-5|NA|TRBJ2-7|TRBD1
TGTGCCAGCAGCCTCAGGGACAGGGGGCCTTACGAGCAGTACTTC
CASSLRDRGPYEQYF
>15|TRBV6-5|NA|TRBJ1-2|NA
TGTGCCAGCAGTTACTATGGAAACAGGGCCCATGGCTACACCTTC
CASSYYGNRAHGYTF
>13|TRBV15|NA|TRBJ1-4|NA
TGTGCCACCAGCGCACCACCAGATGAAAAACTGTTTTTT
CATSAPPDEKLFF
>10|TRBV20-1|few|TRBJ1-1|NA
TGCAGTGCTAGAGATAGAGAAGCTTTCTTT
CSARDREAFF
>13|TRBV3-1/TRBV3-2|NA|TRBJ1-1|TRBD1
TGTGCCAGCAGCCAGGGCAGGGGGACTGAAGCTTTCTTT
CASSQGRGTEAFF
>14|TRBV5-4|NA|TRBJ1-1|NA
TGTGCCAGCAGCTTGGTCGGCAGGTCTGGGGCAGCTTTCTTT
CASSLVGRSGAAFF
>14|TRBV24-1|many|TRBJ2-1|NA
TGTGCCACCACTACCTCTATCTTAAGGAGTGAGCAGTTCTTC
CATTTSILRSEQFF
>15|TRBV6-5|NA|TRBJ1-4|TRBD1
TGTGCCAGCAGCGACTCACAGGGGGCTCGTGAAAAACTGTTTTTT
CASSDSQGAREKLFF
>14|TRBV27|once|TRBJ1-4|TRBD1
TGTGCCAGCAGTTTCAGGGGGCGCCATGAAAAACTGTTTTTT
CASSFRGRHEKLFF
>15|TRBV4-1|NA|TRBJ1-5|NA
TGCGCCAGCAGCCAGAGACAGGAAAGCAATCAGCCCCAGCATTTT
CASSQRQESNQPQHF
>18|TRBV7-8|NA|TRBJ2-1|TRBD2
TGTGCCAGCAGCTTAGAAGGTAGCGGGAGGGCCCTCTACAATGAGCAGTTCTTC
CASSLEGSGRALYNEQFF
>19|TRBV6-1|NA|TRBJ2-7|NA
TGTGCCAGCAGTGACGAAATCGGAAGGGCCCGCGGGACCCCGTACGAGCAGTACTTC
CASSDEIGRARGTPYEQYF
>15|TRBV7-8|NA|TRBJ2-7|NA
TGTGCCAGCAGCAGATCTAGGGACACAACCTACGAGCAGTACTTC
CASSRSRDTTYEQYF
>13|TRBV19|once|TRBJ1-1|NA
TGTGCCAGTACTAAGAAGCAAAACACTGAAGCTTTCTTT
CASTKKQNTEAFF
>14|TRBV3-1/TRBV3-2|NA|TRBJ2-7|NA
TGTGCCAGCAGCCAAGAATTGGGGAGGTACGAGCAGTACTTC
CASSQELGRYEQYF
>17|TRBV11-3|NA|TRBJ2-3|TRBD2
TGTGCCAGCAGCCCTCGAACGGGGCTAGCGGGCACAGATACGCAGTATTTT
CASSPRTGLAGTDTQYF
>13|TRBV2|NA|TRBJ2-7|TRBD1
TGTGCCAGCAGAGGACAGGGCCCACGCGAGCAGTACTTC
CASRGQGPREQYF
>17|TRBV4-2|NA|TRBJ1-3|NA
TGTGCCAGCAGCCCTTCAGCGGGCCAGGGTTCTGGAAACACCATATATTTT
CASSPSAGQGSGNTIYF
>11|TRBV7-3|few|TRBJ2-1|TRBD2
TGTGCCAGCAGCTCTAGCGGGGAGCAGTTCTTC
CASSSSGEQFF
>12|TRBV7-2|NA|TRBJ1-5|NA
TGTGCCAGCAGCGCTGCTCTAGGGGCCCAGCATTTT
CASSAALGAQHF
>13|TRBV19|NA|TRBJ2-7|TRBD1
TGTGCCAGTAGATCGACAGGGACCTACGAGCAGTACTTC
CASRSTGTYEQYF
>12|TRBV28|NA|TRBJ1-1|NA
TGTGCCAGCAGTCTAATGTCCACTGAAGCTTTCTTT
CASSLMSTEAFF
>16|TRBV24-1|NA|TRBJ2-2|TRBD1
TGTGCCACCAGTGACGCGACAGGGGCGAACACCGGGGAGCTGTTTTTT
CATSDATGANTGELFF
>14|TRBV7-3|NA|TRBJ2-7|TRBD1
TGTGCCAGCAGCTCGGGACAGGGTAATGACGAGCAGTACTTC
CASSSGQGNDEQYF
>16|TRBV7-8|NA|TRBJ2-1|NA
TGTGCCAGCGGGTCCTTTTTGGGGGACACCTACAATGAGCAGTTCTTC
CASGSFLGDTYNEQFF
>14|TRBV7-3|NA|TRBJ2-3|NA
TGTGCCAGCAGCTTAACTAGTTCCACAGATACGCAGTATTTT
CASSLTSSTDTQYF
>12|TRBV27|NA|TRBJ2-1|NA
TGTGCCAGCAGGGTGGACACTAATGAGCAGTTCTTC
CASRVDTNEQFF
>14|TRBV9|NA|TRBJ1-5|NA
TGTGCCAGCAGCGTAGGGACAGTAAACCAGCCCCAGCATTTT
CASSVGTVNQPQHF
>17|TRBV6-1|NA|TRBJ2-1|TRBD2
TGTGCCAGCAGTGGTAAGGCGGGAGGGCCCTCCTACAATGAGCAGTTCTTC
CASSGKAGGPSYNEQFF
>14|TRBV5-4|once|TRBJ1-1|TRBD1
TGTGCCAGCAGCGCTGGGACAGTGAACACTGAAGCTTTCTTT
CASSAGTVNTEAFF
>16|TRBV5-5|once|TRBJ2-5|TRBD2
TGTGCCAGCAGCTTTTCGGCGGGGGTATTCCAAGAGACCCAGTACTTC
CASSFSAGVFQETQYF
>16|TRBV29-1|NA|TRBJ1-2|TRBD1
TGCAGCGTCCAGATCGGGACAGGGGGCGCCGGGGGCGGCTACACCTTC
CSVQIGTGGAGGGYTF
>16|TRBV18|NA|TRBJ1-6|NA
TGTGCCAGCTCACCTAATAGCTTCGAGCCCGACCGGATACTCCACTTT
CASSPNSFEPDRILHF
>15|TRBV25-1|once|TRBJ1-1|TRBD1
TGTGCCAGCAGTACCCACAGGGGGCGCGAGGAGGAAGCTTTCTTT
CASSTHRGREEEAFF
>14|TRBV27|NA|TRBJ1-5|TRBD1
TGTGCCAGCAGCCAAAACAGGGGGTCTCAGCCCCAGCATTTT
CASSQNRGSQPQHF
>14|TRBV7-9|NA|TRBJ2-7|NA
TGTGCCAGCAGCCCAGGACATTCCTCCTACGAGCAGTACTTC
CASSPGHSSYEQYF
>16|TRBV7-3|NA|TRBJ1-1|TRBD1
TGTGCCAGCAGCCTAACACCGGGACAGATGAACACTGAAGCTTTCTTT
CASSLTPGQMNTEAFF
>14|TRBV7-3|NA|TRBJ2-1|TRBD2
TGTGCCAGCCGACTAGCGGGGGGCAGCAATGAGCAGTTCTTC
CASRLAGGSNEQFF
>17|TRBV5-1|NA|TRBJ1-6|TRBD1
TGCGCCAGCAGCCCACGGACAGGGGGCGGCGATAATTCACCCCTCCACTTT
CASSPRTGGGDNSPLHF
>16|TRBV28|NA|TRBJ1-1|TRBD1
TGTGCCAGCAGTCCTCTCGGACAGGGGGCTCGCACTGAAGCTTTCTTT
CASSPLGQGARTEAFF
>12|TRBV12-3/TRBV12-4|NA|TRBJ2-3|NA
TGTGCCAGCAGCTTCTACGGAGATACGCAGTATTTT
CASSFYGDTQYF
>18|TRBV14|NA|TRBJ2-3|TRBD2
TGTGCCAGCAGCCAAGAGGTTAAACTAGCGGGAGGGCCAGATACGCAGTATTTT
CASSQEVKLAGGPDTQYF
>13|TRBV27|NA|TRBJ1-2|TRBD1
TGTGCCAGTCGGGACAGGGGGCCGTATGGCTACACCTTC
CASRDRGPYGYTF
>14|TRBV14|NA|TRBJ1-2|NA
TGTGCCAGCAGCCAAGATCCAGGGCCCTATGGCTACACCTTC
CASSQDPGPYGYTF
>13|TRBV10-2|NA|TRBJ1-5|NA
TGCGCCAGCAGTACAGGTCTCAATCAGCCCCAGCATTTT
CASSTGLNQPQHF
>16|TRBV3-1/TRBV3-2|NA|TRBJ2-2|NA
TGTGCCAGCACCACTGAGGCTCTAAGAGTAACGGGGGAGCTGTTTTTT
CASTTEALRVTGELFF
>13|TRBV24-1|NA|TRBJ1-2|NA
TGTGCCACCAGTGAAGGAGGGGACTATGGCTACACCTTC
CATSEGGDYGYTF
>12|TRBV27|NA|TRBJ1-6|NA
TGTGCCAGCCAACAGGGAAATTCACCCCTCCACTTT
CASQQGNSPLHF
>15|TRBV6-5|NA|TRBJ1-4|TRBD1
TGTGCCAGCAGTTACTCGGGACAGGGGCATGAAAAACTGTTTTTT
CASSYSGQGHEKLFF
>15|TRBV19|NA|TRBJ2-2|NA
TGTGCCAGTAGTATTGGGCAGGTTGAGACCGGGGAGCTGTTTTTT
CASSIGQVETGELFF
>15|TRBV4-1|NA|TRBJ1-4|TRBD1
TGCGCCAGCAGCCGACAACAGGGGACTAATGAAAAACTGTTTTTT
CASSRQQGTNEKLFF